This record concerns one TCR beta chain sequence. The antigen is not known. The data stem from a study of cytomegalovirus exposure and HLA in healthy donors. Findings and limits, study-wide: The study had only CMV serostatus as immune exposure information.

Germline V CDR1 and CDR2: SGDLS, YYNGEE. The CDR3 covers 14 residues. V lost 3 bases and J lost 6, with 13 bases in between. 60 Vbeta and 13 Jbeta primers were used in PCR. TCRdb keeps only in-frame clones here, not all; method: immunoSEQ multiplex PCR. The sample holds more than 85,000 clones, roughly 13% seen once. This receptor was taken from a man aged 35 to 55 in good health and CMV-seropositive. Input material: PBMCs. The chain uses TRBV9 and TRBJ2-1; possible D gene TRBD2, 5 bases. In DNA, the CDR3 is TGTGCCAGCAGCGAACTACAAGGGAGCAATGAGCAGTTCTTC. It is translated as CASSELQGSNEQFF.